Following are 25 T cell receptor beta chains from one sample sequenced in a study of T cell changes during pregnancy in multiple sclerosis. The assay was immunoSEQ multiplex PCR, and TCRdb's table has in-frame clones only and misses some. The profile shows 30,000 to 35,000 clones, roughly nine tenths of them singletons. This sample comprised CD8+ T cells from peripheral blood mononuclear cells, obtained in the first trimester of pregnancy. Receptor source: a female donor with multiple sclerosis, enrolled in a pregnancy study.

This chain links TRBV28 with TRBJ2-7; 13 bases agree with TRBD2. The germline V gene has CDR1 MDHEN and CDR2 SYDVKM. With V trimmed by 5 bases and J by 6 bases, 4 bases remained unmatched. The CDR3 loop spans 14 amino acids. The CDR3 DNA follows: TGTGCCAGCAGTCCGGGGACTAGCGGGACCGAGCAGTACTTC. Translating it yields CASSPGTSGTEQYF.

CDR3 in amino acids: CASSVAGEMNEQFF. CDR3 nucleotide sequence: TGTGCCAGCAGCGTAGCGGGAGAAATGAATGAGCAGTTCTTC. The rearrangement links TRBV9 to TRBJ2-1, with D possibly being TRBD2 (6 bases). Trimming left V 0 bases short and J 7 bases short, with 11 bases between. Looked up from germline, CDR1 is SGDLS and CDR2 is YYNGEE. This CDR3 has 14 amino acids.

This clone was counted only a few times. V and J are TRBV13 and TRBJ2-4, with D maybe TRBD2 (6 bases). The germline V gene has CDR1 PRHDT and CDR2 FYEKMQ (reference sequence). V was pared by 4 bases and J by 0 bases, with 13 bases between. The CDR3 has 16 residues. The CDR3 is CASSSAGALAKNIQYF. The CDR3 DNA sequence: TGTGCCAGCAGCTCAGCGGGTGCCCTAGCCAAAAACATTCAGTACTTC.

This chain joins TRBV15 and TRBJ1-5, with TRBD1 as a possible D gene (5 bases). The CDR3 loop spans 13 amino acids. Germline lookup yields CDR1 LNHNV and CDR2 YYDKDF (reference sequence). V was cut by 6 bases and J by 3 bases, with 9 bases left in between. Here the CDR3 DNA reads TGTGCCACCAGTGGGGCCTTCAATCAGCCCCAGCATTTT. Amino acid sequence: CATSGAFNQPQHF.

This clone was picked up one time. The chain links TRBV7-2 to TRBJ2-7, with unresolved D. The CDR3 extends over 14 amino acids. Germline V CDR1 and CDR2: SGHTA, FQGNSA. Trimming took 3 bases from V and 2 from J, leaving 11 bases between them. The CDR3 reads CASSFDLGTYEQYF. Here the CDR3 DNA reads TGTGCCAGCAGCTTCGACTTAGGAACCTACGAGCAGTACTTC.

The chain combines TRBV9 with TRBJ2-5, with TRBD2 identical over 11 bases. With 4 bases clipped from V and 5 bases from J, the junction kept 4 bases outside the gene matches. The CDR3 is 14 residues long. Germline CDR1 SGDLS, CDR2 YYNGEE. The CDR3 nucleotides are TGTGCCAGCAGCAAGACTAGCGGGACTGAGACCCAGTACTTC. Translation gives CASSKTSGTETQYF.

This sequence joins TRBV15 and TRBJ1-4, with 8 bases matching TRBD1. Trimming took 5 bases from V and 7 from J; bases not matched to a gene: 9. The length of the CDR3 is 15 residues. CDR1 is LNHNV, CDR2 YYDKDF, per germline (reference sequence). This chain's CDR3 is CATSVNRGYSEKLFF. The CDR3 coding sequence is TGTGCCACCAGCGTAAACAGGGGGTATTCTGAAAAACTGTTTTTT.

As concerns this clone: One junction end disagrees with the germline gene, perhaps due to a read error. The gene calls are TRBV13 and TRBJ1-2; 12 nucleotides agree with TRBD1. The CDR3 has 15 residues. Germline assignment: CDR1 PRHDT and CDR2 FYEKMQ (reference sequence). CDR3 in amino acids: CASSLGTGGPYGYTF. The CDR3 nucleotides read TGTGCCAGCAGCCTAGGGACAGGGGGCCCCTATGGCTACACCTTC.

CDR3 nucleotide sequence: TGTGCCAGCAGTTACGAGCCCTCGGAGCAGTTCTTC. Protein: CASSYEPSEQFF. This chain links TRBV6-6 with TRBJ2-1; D gene unclear. Germline V gene sequence: CDR1 MNHNY, CDR2 SVGAGI (reference sequence). The length of the CDR3 is 12 residues. V lost 2 bases and J lost 10, with 9 bases in between.

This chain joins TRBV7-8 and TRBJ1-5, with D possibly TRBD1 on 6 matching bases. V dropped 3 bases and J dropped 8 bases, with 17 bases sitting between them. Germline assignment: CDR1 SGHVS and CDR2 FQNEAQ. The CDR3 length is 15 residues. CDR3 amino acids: CASSFHAGVVKPQHF. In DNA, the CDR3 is TGTGCCAGCAGCTTCCACGCAGGGGTGGTAAAGCCCCAGCATTTT.

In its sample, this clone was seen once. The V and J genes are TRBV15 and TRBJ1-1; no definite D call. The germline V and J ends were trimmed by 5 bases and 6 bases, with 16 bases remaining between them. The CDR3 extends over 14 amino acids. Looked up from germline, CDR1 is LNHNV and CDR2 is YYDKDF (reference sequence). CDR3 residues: CATSFHERTPEAFF. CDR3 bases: TGTGCCACCAGCTTTCATGAACGAACACCTGAAGCTTTCTTT.

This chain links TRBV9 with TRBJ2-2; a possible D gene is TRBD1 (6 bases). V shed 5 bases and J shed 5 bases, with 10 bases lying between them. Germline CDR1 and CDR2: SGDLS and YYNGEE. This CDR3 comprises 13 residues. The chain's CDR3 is CASSYRETGELFF. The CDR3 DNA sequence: TGTGCCAGCAGTTACAGGGAAACCGGGGAGCTGTTTTTT. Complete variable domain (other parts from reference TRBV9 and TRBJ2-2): DSGVTQTPKHLITATGQRVTLRCSPRSGDLSVYWYQQSLDQGLQFLIQYYNGEERAKGNILERFSAQQFPDLHSELNLSSLELGDSALYFCASSYRETGELFFGEGSRLTVL.

The DNA for the CDR3 is TGCGCCAGCAGCTTCAGGCTATGGCGACCAGGGACCCAGTACTTC. Amino acids: CASSFRLWRPGTQYF. This rearrangement joins TRBV5-1 to TRBJ2-5; D gene unclear. CDR3 length: 15 amino acids. V was trimmed by 2 bases and J by 7 bases, leaving 18 bases between them. Germline values: CDR1 SGHRS, CDR2 YFSETQ.

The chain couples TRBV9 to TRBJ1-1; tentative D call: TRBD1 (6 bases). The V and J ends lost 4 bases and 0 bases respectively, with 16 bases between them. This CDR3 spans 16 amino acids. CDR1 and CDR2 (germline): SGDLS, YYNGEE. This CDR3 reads CASSSHRDFMNTEAFF. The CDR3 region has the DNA TGTGCCAGCAGCTCACACAGGGATTTCATGAACACTGAAGCTTTCTTT. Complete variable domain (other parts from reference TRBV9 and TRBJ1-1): DSGVTQTPKHLITATGQRVTLRCSPRSGDLSVYWYQQSLDQGLQFLIQYYNGEERAKGNILERFSAQQFPDLHSELNLSSLELGDSALYFCASSSHRDFMNTEAFFGQGTRLTVV.

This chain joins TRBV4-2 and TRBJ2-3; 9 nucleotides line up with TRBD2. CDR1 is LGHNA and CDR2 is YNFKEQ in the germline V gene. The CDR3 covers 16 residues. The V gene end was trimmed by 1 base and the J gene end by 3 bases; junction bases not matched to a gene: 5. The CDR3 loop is CASSQALAGPTDTQYF. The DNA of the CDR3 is TGTGCCAGCAGCCAAGCCCTAGCGGGGCCAACAGATACGCAGTATTTT.

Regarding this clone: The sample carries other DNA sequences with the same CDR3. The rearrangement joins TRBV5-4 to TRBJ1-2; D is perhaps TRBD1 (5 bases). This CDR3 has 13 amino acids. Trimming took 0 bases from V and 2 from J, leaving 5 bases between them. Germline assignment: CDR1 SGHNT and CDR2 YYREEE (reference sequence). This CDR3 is CASSLGGNYGYTF. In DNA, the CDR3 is TGTGCCAGCAGCTTGGGGGGCAACTATGGCTACACCTTC.

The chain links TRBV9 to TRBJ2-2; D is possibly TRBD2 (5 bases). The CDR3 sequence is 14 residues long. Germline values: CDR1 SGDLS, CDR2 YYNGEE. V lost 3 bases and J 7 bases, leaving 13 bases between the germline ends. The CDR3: CASSAPRGSGELFF. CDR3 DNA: TGTGCCAGCAGCGCCCCCCGGGGAAGCGGGGAGCTGTTTTTT.

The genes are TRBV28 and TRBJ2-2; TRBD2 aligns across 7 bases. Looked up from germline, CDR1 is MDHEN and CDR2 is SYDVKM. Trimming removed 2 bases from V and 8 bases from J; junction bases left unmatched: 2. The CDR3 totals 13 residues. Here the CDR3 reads CASSLGGSGELFF. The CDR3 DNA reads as TGTGCCAGCAGTTTAGGCGGGAGTGGGGAGCTGTTTTTT.

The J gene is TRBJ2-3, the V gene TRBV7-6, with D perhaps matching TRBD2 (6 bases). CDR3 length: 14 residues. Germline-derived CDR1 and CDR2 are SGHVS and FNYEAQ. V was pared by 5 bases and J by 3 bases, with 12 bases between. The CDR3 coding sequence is TGTGCCAGCAGCCCCACGGGGGAGACAGATACGCAGTATTTT. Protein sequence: CASSPTGETDTQYF.

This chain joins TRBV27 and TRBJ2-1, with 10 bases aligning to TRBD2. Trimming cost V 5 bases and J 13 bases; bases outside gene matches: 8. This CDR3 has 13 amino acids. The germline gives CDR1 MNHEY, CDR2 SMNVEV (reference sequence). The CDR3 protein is CASSLHQREGQFF. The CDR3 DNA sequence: TGTGCCAGCAGTCTCCATCAGCGGGAGGGCCAGTTCTTC.

This CDR3 reads CASSYSLNTEAFF. The CDR3 nucleotides are TGTGCCAGCAGTTACTCCCTGAACACTGAAGCTTTCTTT. The gene calls are TRBV27 and TRBJ1-1; D is unresolved. CDR1 and CDR2 (germline): MNHEY, SMNVEV (reference sequence). The CDR3 is 13 residues long. Trimming shortened V by 4 bases and J by 0 bases, and 6 bases separated the two germline ends.

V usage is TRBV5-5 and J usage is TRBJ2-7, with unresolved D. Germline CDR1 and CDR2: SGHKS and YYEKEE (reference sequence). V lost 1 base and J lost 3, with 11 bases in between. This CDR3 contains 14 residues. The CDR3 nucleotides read TGTGCCAGCAGCTTGCGCGGAGAGCTCTACGAGCAGTACTTC. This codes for CASSLRGELYEQYF. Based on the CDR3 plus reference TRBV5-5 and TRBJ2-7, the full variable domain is DAGVTQSPTHLIKTRGQQVTLRCSPISGHKSVSWYQQVLGQGPQFIFQYYEKEERGRGNFPDRFSARQFPNYSSELNVNALLLGDSALYLCASSLRGELYEQYFGPGTRLTVT.

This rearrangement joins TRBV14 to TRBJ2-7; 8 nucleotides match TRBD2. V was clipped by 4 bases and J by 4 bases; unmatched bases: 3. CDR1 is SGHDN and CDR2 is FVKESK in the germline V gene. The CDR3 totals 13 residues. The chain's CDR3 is CASSPAGGYEQYF. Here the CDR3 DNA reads TGTGCCAGCAGCCCGGCGGGGGGATACGAGCAGTACTTC. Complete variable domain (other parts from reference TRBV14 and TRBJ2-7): EAGVTQFPSHSVIEKGQTVTLRCDPISGHDNLYWYRRVMGKEIKFLLHFVKESKQDESGMPNNRFLAERTGGTYSTLKVQPAELEDSGVYFCASSPAGGYEQYFGPGTRLTVT.

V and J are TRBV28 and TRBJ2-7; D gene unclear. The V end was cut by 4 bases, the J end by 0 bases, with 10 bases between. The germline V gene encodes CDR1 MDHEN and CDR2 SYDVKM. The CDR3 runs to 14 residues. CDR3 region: CASSYPASSYEQYF. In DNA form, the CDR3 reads TGTGCCAGCAGTTATCCCGCGAGCTCCTACGAGCAGTACTTC.

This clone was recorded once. CDR3 nucleotide sequence: TGTGCCAGCAGTTTACTAGCGGGAAATGAGCAGTTCTTC. Residues: CASSLLAGNEQFF. This chain links TRBV27 with TRBJ2-1, with 9 bases fitting TRBD2. Trimming took 2 bases from V and 7 from J; bases not matched to a gene: 0. The CDR3 length is 13 residues. Germline V gene sequence: CDR1 MNHEY, CDR2 SMNVEV (reference sequence).